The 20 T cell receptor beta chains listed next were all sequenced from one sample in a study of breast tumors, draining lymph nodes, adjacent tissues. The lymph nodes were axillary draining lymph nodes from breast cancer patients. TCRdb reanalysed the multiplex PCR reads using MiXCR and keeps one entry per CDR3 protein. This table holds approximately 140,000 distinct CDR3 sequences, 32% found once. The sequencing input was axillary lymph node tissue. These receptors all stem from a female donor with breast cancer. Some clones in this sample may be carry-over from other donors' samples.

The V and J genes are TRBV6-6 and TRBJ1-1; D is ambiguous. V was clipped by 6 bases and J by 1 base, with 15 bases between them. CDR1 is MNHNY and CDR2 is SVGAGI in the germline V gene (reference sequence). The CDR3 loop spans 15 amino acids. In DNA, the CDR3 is TGTGCCAGCAGGGGGTTAGAGGTGGCGAACACTGAAGCTTTCTTT. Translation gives CASRGLEVANTEAFF.

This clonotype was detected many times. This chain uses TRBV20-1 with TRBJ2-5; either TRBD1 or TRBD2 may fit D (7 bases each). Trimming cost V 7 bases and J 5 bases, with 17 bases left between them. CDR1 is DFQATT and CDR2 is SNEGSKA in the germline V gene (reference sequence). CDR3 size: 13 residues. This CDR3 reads CSVGAGGVETQYF. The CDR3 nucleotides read TGCAGTGTGGGTGCAGGGGGGGTTGAGACCCAGTACTTC.

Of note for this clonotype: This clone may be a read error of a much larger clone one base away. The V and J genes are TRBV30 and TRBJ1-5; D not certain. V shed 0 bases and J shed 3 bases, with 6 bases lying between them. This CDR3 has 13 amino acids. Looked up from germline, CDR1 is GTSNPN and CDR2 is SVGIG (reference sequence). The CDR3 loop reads CAWSVRPNQPQHF. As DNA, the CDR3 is TGTGCCTGGAGTGTACGGCCCAATCAGCCCCAGCATTTT.

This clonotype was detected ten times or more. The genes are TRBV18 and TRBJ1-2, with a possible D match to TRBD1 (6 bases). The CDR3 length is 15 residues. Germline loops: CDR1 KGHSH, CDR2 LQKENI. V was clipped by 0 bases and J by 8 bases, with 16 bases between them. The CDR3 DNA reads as TGTGCCAGCTCACCACCGTCCAGGGGAGGTATAGGCTACACCTTC. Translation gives CASSPPSRGGIGYTF.

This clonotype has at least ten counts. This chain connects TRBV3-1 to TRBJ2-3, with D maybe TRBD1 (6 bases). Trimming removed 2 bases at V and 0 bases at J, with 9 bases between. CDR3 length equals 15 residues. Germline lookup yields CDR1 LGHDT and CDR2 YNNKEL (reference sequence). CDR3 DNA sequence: TGTGCCAGCAGCCAATTGGGGGCAAGCACAGATACGCAGTATTTT. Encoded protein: CASSQLGASTDTQYF.

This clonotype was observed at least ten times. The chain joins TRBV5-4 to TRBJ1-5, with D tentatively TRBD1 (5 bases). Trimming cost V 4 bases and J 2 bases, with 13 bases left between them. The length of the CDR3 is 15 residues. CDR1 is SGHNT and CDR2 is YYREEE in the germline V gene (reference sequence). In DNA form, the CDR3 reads TGTGCCAGCAGCCTTCATGGGGGAGGCAATCAGCCCCAGCATTTT. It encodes CASSLHGGGNQPQHF.

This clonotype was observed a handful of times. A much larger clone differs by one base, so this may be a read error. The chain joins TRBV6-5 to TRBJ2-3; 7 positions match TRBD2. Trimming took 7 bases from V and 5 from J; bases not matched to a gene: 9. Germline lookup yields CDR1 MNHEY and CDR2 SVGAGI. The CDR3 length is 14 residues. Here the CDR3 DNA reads TGTGCCAGCAACCCTGGGGGGGAGATAGATACGCAGTATTTT. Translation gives CASNPGGEIDTQYF.

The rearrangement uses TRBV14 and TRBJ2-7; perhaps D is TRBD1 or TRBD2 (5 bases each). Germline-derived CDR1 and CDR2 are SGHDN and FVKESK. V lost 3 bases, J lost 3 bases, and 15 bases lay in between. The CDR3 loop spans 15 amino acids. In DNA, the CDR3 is TGTGCCAGCAGCCAGGACCCGGGACGCTTCTACGAGCAGTACTTC. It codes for CASSQDPGRFYEQYF.

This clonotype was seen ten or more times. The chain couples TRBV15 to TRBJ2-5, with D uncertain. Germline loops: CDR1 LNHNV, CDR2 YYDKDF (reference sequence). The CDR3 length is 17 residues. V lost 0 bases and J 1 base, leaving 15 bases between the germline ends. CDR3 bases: TGTGCCACCAGCAGAGATCGGCGGCTCCGGACCCAAGAGACCCAGTACTTC. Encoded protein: CATSRDRRLRTQETQYF.

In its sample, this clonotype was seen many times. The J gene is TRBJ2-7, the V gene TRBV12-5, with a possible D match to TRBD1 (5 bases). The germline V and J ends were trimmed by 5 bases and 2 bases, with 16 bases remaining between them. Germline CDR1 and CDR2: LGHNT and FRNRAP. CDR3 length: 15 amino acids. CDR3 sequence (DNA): TGTGCTAGTGGTCACCCTTGGGGCCAGCCCTACGAGCAGTACTTC. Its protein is CASGHPWGQPYEQYF.

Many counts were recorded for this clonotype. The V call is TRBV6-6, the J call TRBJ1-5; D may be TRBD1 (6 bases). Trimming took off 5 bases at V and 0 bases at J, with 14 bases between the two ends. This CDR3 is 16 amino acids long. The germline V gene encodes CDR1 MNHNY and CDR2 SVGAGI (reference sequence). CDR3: CASSLTGTTSNQPQHF. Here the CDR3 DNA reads TGTGCCAGCAGTCTTACCGGGACAACTAGCAATCAGCCCCAGCATTTT.

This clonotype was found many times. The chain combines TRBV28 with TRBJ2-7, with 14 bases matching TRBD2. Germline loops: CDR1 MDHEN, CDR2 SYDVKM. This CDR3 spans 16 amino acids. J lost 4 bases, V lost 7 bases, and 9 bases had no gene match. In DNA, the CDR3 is TGTGCCAGCATCGCGGGACTAGCGGGGGTAATTTACGAGCAGTACTTC. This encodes CASIAGLAGVIYEQYF.

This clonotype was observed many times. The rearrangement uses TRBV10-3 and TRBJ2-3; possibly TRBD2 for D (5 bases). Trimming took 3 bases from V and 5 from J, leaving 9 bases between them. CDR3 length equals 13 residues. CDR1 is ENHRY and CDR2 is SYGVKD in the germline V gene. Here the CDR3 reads CAISELEEDTQYF. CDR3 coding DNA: TGTGCCATCAGTGAATTGGAGGAAGATACGCAGTATTTT.

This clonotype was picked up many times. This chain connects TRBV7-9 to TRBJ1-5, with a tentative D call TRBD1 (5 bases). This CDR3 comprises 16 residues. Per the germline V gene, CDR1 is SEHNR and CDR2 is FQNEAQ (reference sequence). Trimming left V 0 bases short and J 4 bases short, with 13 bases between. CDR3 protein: CASSLAQGSRNQPQHF. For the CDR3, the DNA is TGTGCCAGCAGCTTAGCGCAGGGATCGAGAAATCAGCCCCAGCATTTT. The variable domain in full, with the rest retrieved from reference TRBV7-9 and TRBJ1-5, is DTGVSQNPRHKITKRGQNVTFRCDPISEHNRLYWYRQTLGQGPEFLTYFQNEAQLEKSRLLSDRFSAERPKGSFSTLEIQRTEQGDSAMYLCASSLAQGSRNQPQHFGDGTRLSIL.

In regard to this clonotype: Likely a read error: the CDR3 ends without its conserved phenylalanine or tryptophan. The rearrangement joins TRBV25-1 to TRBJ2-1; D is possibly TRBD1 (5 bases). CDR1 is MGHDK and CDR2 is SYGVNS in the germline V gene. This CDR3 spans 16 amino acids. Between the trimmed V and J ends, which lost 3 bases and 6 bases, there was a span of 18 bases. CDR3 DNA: TGTGCCAGCAGTGAGTATGTAGGGGTGGCCGGCAATGAGCAGTTCTCC. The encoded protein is CASSEYVGVAGNEQFS.

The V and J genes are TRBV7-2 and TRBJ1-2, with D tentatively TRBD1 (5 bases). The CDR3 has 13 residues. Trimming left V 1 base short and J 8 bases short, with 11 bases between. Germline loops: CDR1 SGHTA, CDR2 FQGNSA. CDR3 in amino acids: CASSLVDRRGYTF. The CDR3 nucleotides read TGTGCCAGCAGCTTAGTAGACAGACGCGGCTACACCTTC. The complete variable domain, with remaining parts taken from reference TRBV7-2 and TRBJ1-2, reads GAGVSQSPSNKVTEKGKDVELRCDPISGHTALYWYRQSLGQGLEFLIYFQGNSAPDKSGLPSDRFSAERTGGSVSTLTIQRTQQEDSAVYLCASSLVDRRGYTFGSGTRLTVV.

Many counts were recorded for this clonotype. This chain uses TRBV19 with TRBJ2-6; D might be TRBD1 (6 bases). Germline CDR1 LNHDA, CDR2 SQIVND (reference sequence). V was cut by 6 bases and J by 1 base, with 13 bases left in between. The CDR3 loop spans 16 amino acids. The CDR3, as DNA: TGTGCCAGTAGGCGAGGGGGAGTATCTGGGGCCAACGTCCTGACTTTC. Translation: CASRRGGVSGANVLTF.

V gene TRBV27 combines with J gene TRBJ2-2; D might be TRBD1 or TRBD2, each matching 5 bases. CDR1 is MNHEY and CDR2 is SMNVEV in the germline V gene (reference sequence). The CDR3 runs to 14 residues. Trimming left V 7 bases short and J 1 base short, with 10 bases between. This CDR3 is CASNPGRNTGELFF. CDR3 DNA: TGTGCCAGCAACCCGGGGCGGAACACCGGGGAGCTGTTTTTT.

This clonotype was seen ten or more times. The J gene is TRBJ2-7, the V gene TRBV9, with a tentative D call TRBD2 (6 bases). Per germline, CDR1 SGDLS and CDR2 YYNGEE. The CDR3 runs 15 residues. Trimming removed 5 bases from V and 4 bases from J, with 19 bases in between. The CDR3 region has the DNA TGTGCCAGCAGATTAGGACTATTCGGGGTGTACGAGCAGTACGTC. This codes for CASRLGLFGVYEQYV.

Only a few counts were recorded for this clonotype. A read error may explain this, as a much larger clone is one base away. CDR3 nucleotides: TGTGCCAGCAGTCCAGGACGGTCGAACACCGGGGAGCTGTTTTTT. This encodes CASSPGRSNTGELFF. The V call is TRBV6-6, the J call TRBJ2-2, with D unclear. V lost 5 bases and J lost 0, with 10 bases in between. Germline V gene lookup returns CDR1 MNHNY and CDR2 SVGAGI (reference sequence). The CDR3 extends over 15 amino acids.